This record covers a single T cell receptor beta chain. Its antigen is still unknown. V shed 6 bases and J shed 4 bases, with 12 bases lying between them. The CDR3 loop spans 13 amino acids. Per the germline V gene, CDR1 is MGHDK and CDR2 is SYGVNS. Regulatory T cells were sorted as CD4+CD25hiCD127low/negative cells. This specimen belongs to a study of B cell selection in AIRE deficiency. The data were produced by immunoSEQ multiplex PCR, yet TCRdb's version contains in-frame clones alone and is incomplete. Here the sample spans about 21,000 clones, about 94% being singletons. Study-wide points: Shared Treg sequences were biased toward short CDR3s with few non-templated nucleotide insertions. Healthy Tconv contained roughly two fifths of shared healthy Treg sequences; only TCRbeta sequenced. Healthy donors alone shared 31.6% of a few thousand Treg sequences; patients alone 9% to 9.5%. Patient Tconv and Treg cells showed healthy-like TCRBV usage, CDR3 length, diversity.

This clonotype was sampled from a human donor with AIRE deficiency. The V gene is TRBV25-1, the J gene TRBJ1-2, with a weak D call TRBD1 (6 bases). The sample consisted of Tregs sorted from PBMCs. The CDR3 DNA is TGTGCCAGCAGGGACAGTGGGGGCTATGGCTACACCTTC. Translated: CASRDSGGYGYTF.